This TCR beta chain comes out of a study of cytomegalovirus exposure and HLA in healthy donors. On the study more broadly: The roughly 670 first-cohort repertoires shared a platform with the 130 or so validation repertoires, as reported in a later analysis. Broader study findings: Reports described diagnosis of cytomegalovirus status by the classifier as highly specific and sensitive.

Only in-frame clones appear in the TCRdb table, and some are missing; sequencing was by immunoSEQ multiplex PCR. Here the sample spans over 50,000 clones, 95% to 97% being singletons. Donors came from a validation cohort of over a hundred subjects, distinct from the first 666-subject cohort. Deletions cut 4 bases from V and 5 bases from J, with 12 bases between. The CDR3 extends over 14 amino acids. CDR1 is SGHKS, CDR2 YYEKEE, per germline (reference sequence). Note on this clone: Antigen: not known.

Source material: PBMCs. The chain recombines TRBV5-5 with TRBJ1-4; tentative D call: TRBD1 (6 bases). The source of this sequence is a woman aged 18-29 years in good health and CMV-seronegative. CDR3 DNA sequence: TGTGCCAGCAGCCGTGACAGGCCGAATGAAAAACTGTTTTTT. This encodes CASSRDRPNEKLFF. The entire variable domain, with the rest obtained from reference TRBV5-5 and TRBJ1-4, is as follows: DAGVTQSPTHLIKTRGQQVTLRCSPISGHKSVSWYQQVLGQGPQFIFQYYEKEERGRGNFPDRFSARQFPNYSSELNVNALLLGDSALYLCASSRDRPNEKLFFGSGTQLSVL.